These 7 T cell receptor beta chains share one sample of origin, sequenced in a study of response to subunit inactivated influenza vaccine. TCRdb fed the RT-PCR reads into MiXCR, producing one record per CDR3 protein. The profile shows 300,000 to 350,000 distinct CDR3 sequences, about 20% of them singletons. The source was PBMCs from blood, collected about 20 months after vaccination. These receptors came from a man between 50 and 69 years old who received an inactivated influenza vaccine.

This rearrangement joins TRBV11-2 to TRBJ1-4; D perhaps matches TRBD1 (5 bases). Trimming stripped 5 bases from V and 3 bases from J, with 13 bases between. Germline values: CDR1 SGHAT, CDR2 FQNNGV. The CDR3 covers 15 residues. The CDR3 is CASSAPGLANEKLFF. CDR3 nucleotides: TGTGCCAGCAGCGCCCCAGGGCTTGCTAATGAAAAACTGTTTTTT.

The table lists this clonotype with a few counts. The chain recombines TRBV19 with TRBJ2-7; D might be TRBD1 or TRBD2, each matching 5 bases. The V gene lost 8 bases and the J gene lost 1 base, with 9 bases spanning the gap. Germline V gene sequence: CDR1 LNHDA, CDR2 SQIVND (reference sequence). CDR3 length: 12 amino acids. For the CDR3, the DNA is TGTGCCAGTGGGACGCCTTCCTACGAGCAGTACTTC. Translated, it gives CASGTPSYEQYF.

This clonotype has a handful of counts. The chain couples TRBV27 to TRBJ2-3; D possibly matches TRBD1 or TRBD2 (6 bases each). V lost 1 base and J 2 bases, leaving 10 bases between the germline ends. Per germline, CDR1 MNHEY and CDR2 SMNVEV (reference sequence). The CDR3 runs to 15 residues. The CDR3 nucleotides read TGTGCCAGCAGTTTATGGGGGGCCAACACAGATACGCAGTATTTT. It specifies CASSLWGANTDTQYF.

The chain combines TRBV5-1 with TRBJ1-1; D uncertain. The germline V gene has CDR1 SGHRS and CDR2 YFSETQ. The CDR3 runs to 13 residues. The V end lost 1 base, the J end lost 4 bases, and 8 bases lay between the germline ends. The CDR3 protein is CASSLWEGTEAFF. CDR3 bases: TGCGCCAGCAGCTTGTGGGAGGGCACTGAAGCTTTCTTT.

This chain connects TRBV6-2 or TRBV6-3 to TRBJ2-7; D remains unclear. The germline CDR1 and CDR2 sequences are MNHEY and SVGEGT. The V end lost 8 bases, the J end lost 0 bases, and 11 bases lay between the germline ends. The CDR3 has 13 amino acids. CDR3 loop: CASSRLSSYEQYF. The CDR3 region has the DNA TGTGCCAGCTCAAGACTGAGCTCCTACGAGCAGTACTTC.

The genes are TRBV7-2 and TRBJ2-2; D is ambiguous. Trimming took off 1 base at V and 8 bases at J, with 14 bases between the two ends. The germline V gene has CDR1 SGHTA and CDR2 FQGNSA. The CDR3 is 15 amino acids. In nucleotides, the CDR3 is TGTGCCAGCAGCTTAGTATTACAGCTCGGTGGGGAGCTGTTTTTT. Its translation is CASSLVLQLGGELFF.

The rearrangement uses TRBV27 and TRBJ2-7, with 7 bases that match TRBD1. CDR3 length: 13 amino acids. With 3 bases clipped from V and 6 bases from J, the junction kept 5 bases outside the gene matches. From germline, CDR1 is MNHEY and CDR2 SMNVEV (reference sequence). The CDR3 region is CASSFGAGGEQYF. CDR3 bases: TGTGCCAGCAGTTTTGGGGCAGGGGGCGAGCAGTACTTC.